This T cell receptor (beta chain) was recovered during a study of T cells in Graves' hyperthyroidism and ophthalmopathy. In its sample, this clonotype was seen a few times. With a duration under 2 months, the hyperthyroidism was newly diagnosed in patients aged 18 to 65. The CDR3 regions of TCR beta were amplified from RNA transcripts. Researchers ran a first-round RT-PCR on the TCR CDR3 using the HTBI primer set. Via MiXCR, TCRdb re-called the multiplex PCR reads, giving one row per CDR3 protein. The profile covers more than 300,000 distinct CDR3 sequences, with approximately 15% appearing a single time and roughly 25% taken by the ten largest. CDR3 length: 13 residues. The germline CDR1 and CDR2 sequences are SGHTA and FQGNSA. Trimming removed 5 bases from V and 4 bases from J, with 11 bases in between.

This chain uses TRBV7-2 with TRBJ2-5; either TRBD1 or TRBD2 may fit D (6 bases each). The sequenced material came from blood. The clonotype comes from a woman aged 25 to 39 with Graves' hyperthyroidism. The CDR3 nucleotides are TGTGCCAGCAGCGTCACGGGGGCAGAGACCCAGTACTTC. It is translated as CASSVTGAETQYF.